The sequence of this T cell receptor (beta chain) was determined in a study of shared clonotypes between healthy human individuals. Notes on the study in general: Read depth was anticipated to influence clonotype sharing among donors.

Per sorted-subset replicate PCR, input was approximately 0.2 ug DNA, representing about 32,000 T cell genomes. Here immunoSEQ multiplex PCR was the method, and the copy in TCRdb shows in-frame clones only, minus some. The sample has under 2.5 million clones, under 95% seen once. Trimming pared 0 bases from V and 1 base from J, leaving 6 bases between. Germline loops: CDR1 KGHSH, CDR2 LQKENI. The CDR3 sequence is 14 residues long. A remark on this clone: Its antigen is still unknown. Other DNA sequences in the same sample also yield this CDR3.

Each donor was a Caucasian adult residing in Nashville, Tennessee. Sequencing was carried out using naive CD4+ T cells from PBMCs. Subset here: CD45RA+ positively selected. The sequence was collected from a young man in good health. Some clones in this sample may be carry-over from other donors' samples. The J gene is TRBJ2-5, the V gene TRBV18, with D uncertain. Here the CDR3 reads CASSPPGSQETQYF. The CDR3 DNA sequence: TGTGCCAGCTCACCACCAGGATCCCAAGAGACCCAGTACTTC.